This T cell receptor (beta chain) derives from a study of human T cells and chemical hapten exposure. Study as a whole: The upper back received 0.01% DPC by patch testing, with results read at 6 days. Slight differences in pooled library volume were the main source of varying TCR yields across samples. Study results and caveats: Donor immune responses may differ from healthy people's, since all donors had alopecia. With regard to DPC sensitization, TCRs above 1 in 1000 frequency did not change.

TCRdb passed the RACE reads through MiXCR, listing each CDR3 protein once. The sample consists of under 450,000 distinct CDR3 sequences, more than 5% of them appearing once. Sample time point: patch test 2, 6 weeks after DPC sensitization. The treatment: therapeutic diphenylcyclopropenone sensitization with weekly scalp DPC. This clonotype was recorded many times. Its antigen is currently unknown. CDR3 size: 14 residues. Trimming shortened V by 6 bases and J by 6 bases, and 18 bases separated the two germline ends. Germline V CDR1 and CDR2: MDHEN, SYDVKM. The receptor was derived from a woman aged 18-29 years with alopecia areata. Some clones in this sample may be carry-over from other donors' samples. The sample was whole blood, taken in connection with sensitization to the hapten diphenylcyclopropenone (DPC). The genes are TRBV28 and TRBJ2-7, with D perhaps assigned TRBD1 or TRBD2 (5 bases each). CDR3 in DNA: TGTGCCAGCAGCCCCTCCGGGACGGTGACCGAGCAGTACTTC. It yields the protein CASSPSGTVTEQYF.